This T cell receptor beta chain was captured in a study of post-analysis software for immune sequencing data. Researchers reported that TCR beta cDNA libraries carried unique molecular identifiers. T cells numbering about 0.85 to 11 million gave rise to around 500,000 cDNA molecules. TCRdb called the PCR reads again in MiXCR, with one record for every CDR3 protein. Among hundreds of thousands of distinct CDR3 sequences listed, about 53% were seen once. CDR1 ENHRY and CDR2 SYGVKD come from the germline V gene. V was shortened by 2 bases and J by 4 bases, with 15 bases between the two germline ends. CDR3 size: 15 residues. Study-level findings and limits: Relative to controls, patients had about 5 TRBV segments at higher frequency, with TRBV5-6, TRBV5-1 and TRBV20-1 among these.

As to this clonotype: Its antigen remains unknown.

The sequencing sample was made of blood. The genes are TRBV10-3 and TRBJ2-7, with D perhaps matching TRBD1 (6 bases). The source of this sequence is a girl aged 10 to 17 with multiple sclerosis. In nucleotides, the CDR3 is TGTGCCATCAGTGAGAAGGAGACAGGAGTATACGAGCAGTACTTC. Residues: CAISEKETGVYEQYF.